The 17 T cell receptor beta chains below come from one sample, sequenced in a study of blood T cell repertoires in COVID-19. Measured with immunoSEQ multiplex PCR; TCRdb has only the in-frame clones, and not every one. The sample consists of under 200,000 clones, roughly 84% of them appearing once. Sequencing was carried out using peripheral blood. The receptors were gathered from a woman in her 50s with COVID-19, enrolled during active disease.

The chain uses TRBV3-1 (or the pseudogene TRBV3-2) and TRBJ1-2; TRBD1 matches at 10 bases. Looked up from germline, CDR1 is LGHDT and CDR2 is YNNKEL (reference sequence). This CDR3 has 13 amino acids. V was clipped by 4 bases and J by 6 bases; unmatched bases: 2. CDR3 in amino acids: CASSRGQGNGYTF. CDR3 nucleotide sequence: TGTGCCAGCAGCCGGGGACAGGGGAATGGCTACACCTTC.

The CDR3 region is CASSQGDMNTEAFF. CDR3 bases: TGCGCCAGCAGCCAGGGCGATATGAACACTGAAGCTTTCTTT. The V call is TRBV4-1, the J call TRBJ1-1; D ambiguous. Germline CDR1 and CDR2: MGHRA and YSYEKL. V was clipped by 3 bases and J by 0 bases, with 8 bases between them. The CDR3 extends over 14 amino acids.

This chain joins TRBV7-6 and TRBJ1-5; D is possibly TRBD1 (6 bases). Germline CDR1 is SGHVS and CDR2 is FNYEAQ. V lost 1 base and J lost 3, with 10 bases in between. The CDR3 is 15 residues long. The DNA for the CDR3 is TGTGCCAGCAGCTTAGTGTCAGGGGTCAATCAGCCCCAGCATTTT. Protein product: CASSLVSGVNQPQHF.

This chain connects TRBV7-2 to TRBJ1-1; D possibly corresponds to TRBD1 (6 bases). The CDR3 length is 14 residues. The V gene lost 5 bases and the J gene lost 2 bases, with 12 bases spanning the gap. Germline loops: CDR1 SGHTA, CDR2 FQGNSA. The CDR3 sequence is CASSRKTGNTEAFF. CDR3 coding DNA: TGTGCCAGCAGCCGCAAGACAGGTAACACTGAAGCTTTCTTT.

A note on this clone: Within the sample, other DNA sequences also encode this same CDR3. The gene calls are TRBV5-1 and TRBJ2-5; TRBD2 might be the D (7 bases). Trimming pared 4 bases from V and 2 bases from J, leaving 12 bases between. The germline V gene has CDR1 SGHRS and CDR2 YFSETQ. The CDR3 has 14 residues. CDR3 nucleotides: TGCGCCAGCAGCGGGGGGGCAGGGCAAGAGACCCAGTACTTC. Protein product: CASSGGAGQETQYF.

The V and J genes are TRBV12-3 or TRBV12-4 and TRBJ1-2; unclear D gene. The CDR3 totals 12 residues. Between the trimmed V and J ends, which lost 1 base and 10 bases, there was a span of 10 bases. The CDR3 nucleotides read TGTGCCAGCAGTTTAGAGGAGTATTCCTACACCTTC. As protein: CASSLEEYSYTF.

This sequence joins TRBV7-2 and TRBJ1-1; a possible D gene is TRBD1 (5 bases). Germline CDR1 SGHTA, CDR2 FQGNSA. The CDR3 totals 15 residues. With 0 bases removed from V and 0 bases from J, the gap between germline ends came to 8 bases. The CDR3 DNA reads as TGTGCCAGCAGCTTAGCCCCAGGGATGAACACTGAAGCTTTCTTT. Translated, it gives CASSLAPGMNTEAFF.

V and J are TRBV3-1 (or the pseudogene TRBV3-2) and TRBJ1-3; 8 positions match TRBD1. Trimming removed 2 bases from V and 2 bases from J; junction bases left unmatched: 5. The length of the CDR3 is 16 residues. In germline, CDR1 is LGHDT, CDR2 YNNKEL (reference sequence). The CDR3 is CASSQLAGGTGNTIYF. Here the CDR3 DNA reads TGTGCCAGCAGCCAACTGGCAGGGGGCACTGGAAACACCATATATTTT.

CDR3 coding DNA: TGTGCCTGGAGTGTACTTGACTCCGCCGCTGAAGCTTTCTTT. Protein product: CAWSVLDSAAEAFF. The V call is TRBV30, the J call TRBJ1-1; D unresolved. CDR3 size: 14 residues. Trimming shortened V by 0 bases and J by 6 bases, and 14 bases separated the two germline ends. Germline V gene sequence: CDR1 GTSNPN, CDR2 SVGIG (reference sequence).

The chain recombines TRBV30 with TRBJ2-1, with D perhaps TRBD1 (5 bases). Trimming removed 0 bases from V and 8 bases from J, with 8 bases in between. The CDR3 consists of 12 residues. CDR1 and CDR2 from the germline V gene are GTSNPN and SVGIG (reference sequence). In nucleotides, the CDR3 is TGTGCCTGGAGTGTAGGGGTCGATGAGCAGTTCTTC. This codes for CAWSVGVDEQFF.

Details on this clone: The same CDR3 can be traced to other DNA sequences in this sample. This chain links TRBV3-1 (or the pseudogene TRBV3-2) with TRBJ2-5, with 11 bases matching TRBD2. This CDR3 region has 15 residues. The V gene end was trimmed by 4 bases and the J gene end by 2 bases; junction bases not matched to a gene: 3. Germline values: CDR1 LGHDT, CDR2 YNNKEL (reference sequence). The CDR3 nucleotides read TGTGCCAGCAGCCCCCTAGCGGGGGGACAAGAGACCCAGTACTTC. This sequence encodes CASSPLAGGQETQYF.

The V call is TRBV11-1, the J call TRBJ2-3; D gene uncertain. This CDR3 has 13 amino acids. Per the germline V gene, CDR1 is SGHAT and CDR2 is FQDESV (reference sequence). Trimming took off 6 bases at V and 7 bases at J, with 14 bases between the two ends. Written as DNA, the CDR3 is TGTGCCAGCAGAGAGAACCCCACCTATACGCAGTATTTT. Protein product: CASRENPTYTQYF.

The chain has TRBV7-2 and TRBJ1-1; unclear D gene. V was pared by 1 base and J by 8 bases, with 11 bases between. The CDR3 has 13 amino acids. The germline V gene encodes CDR1 SGHTA and CDR2 FQGNSA. The DNA for the CDR3 is TGTGCCAGCAGCTTAGTTTTTGTATCGGAAGCTTTCTTT. Its protein product is CASSLVFVSEAFF. Complete variable domain (other parts from reference TRBV7-2 and TRBJ1-1): GAGVSQSPSNKVTEKGKDVELRCDPISGHTALYWYRQSLGQGLEFLIYFQGNSAPDKSGLPSDRFSAERTGGSVSTLTIQRTQQEDSAVYLCASSLVFVSEAFFGQGTRLTVV.

This clone appeared a few times. V is TRBV7-7 and J is TRBJ1-3; D might be TRBD1 (5 bases). The length of the CDR3 is 15 residues. CDR1 and CDR2 (germline): SSHAT, FNYEAQ (reference sequence). The V end was cut by 5 bases, the J end by 0 bases, with 11 bases between. The CDR3 region is CASSLGLSSGNTIYF. CDR3 DNA: TGTGCCAGCAGCCTGGGACTTAGCTCTGGAAACACCATATATTTT.

This chain uses TRBV3-1 (or the pseudogene TRBV3-2) with TRBJ1-4, with TRBD1 identical over 10 bases. This CDR3 has 17 amino acids. Trimming cost V 1 base and J 2 bases; bases outside gene matches: 4. CDR1 LGHDT and CDR2 YNNKEL come from the germline V gene (reference sequence). The CDR3 DNA sequence: TGTGCCAGCAGCCAAGGGGACAGGGGCTACACTAATGAAAAACTGTTTTTT. Protein: CASSQGDRGYTNEKLFF.

The chain joins TRBV2 to TRBJ1-5; perhaps TRBD1 as D (5 bases). Germline V lookup: CDR1 SNHLY, CDR2 FYNNEI. The CDR3 sequence is 16 residues long. Trimming shortened V by 0 bases and J by 3 bases, and 12 bases separated the two germline ends. CDR3 residues: CASSEALWGDNQPQHF. The CDR3 DNA reads TGTGCCAGCAGTGAAGCGCTTTGGGGCGACAATCAGCCCCAGCATTTT. Full variable domain (outside the CDR3, taken from reference TRBV2 and TRBJ1-5): EPEVTQTPSHQVTQMGQEVILRCVPISNHLYFYWYRQILGQKVEFLVSFYNNEISEKSEIFDDQFSVERPDGSNFTLKIRSTKLEDSAMYFCASSEALWGDNQPQHFGDGTRLSIL.

The rearrangement links TRBV9 to TRBJ2-1; 9 nucleotides agree with TRBD2. CDR1 is SGDLS and CDR2 is YYNGEE in the germline V gene. J gave up 5 bases and V 0 bases, and 6 bases lay outside the gene matches. This CDR3 has 16 residues. CDR3 nucleotide sequence: TGTGCCAGCAGCGTAGTTTACAGCGGGGGGAACAATGAGCAGTTCTTC. This translates into CASSVVYSGGNNEQFF.